The clone carrying this T cell receptor beta chain came up once. The CDR3 loop spans 14 amino acids. Germline V lookup: CDR1 SGHRS, CDR2 YFSETQ. The ends lost 0 bases at V and 10 bases at J; junction bases unmatched: 3. The data are from a study of blood T cell repertoires in COVID-19. For the study at large: PBMCs, B-cell-depleted T cells, or T cells provided the cDNA or gDNA that made up the material.

Original data processing: Estimated nucleated cell counts came from reference gene primer amplification. Assay used: immunoSEQ multiplex PCR; TCRdb lists only in-frame clones, some missing. The V and J calls and the clone size are those of that table, but D and trimming were determined from the DNA. The sample has roughly 60,000 clones, about 76% seen once; the top ten hold around 30%. This chain uses TRBV5-1 with TRBJ1-6, with 8 positions matching TRBD1. The sequenced material came from peripheral blood. The TCR was taken from a human donor in a cohort sampled during active COVID-19. The CDR3 sequence: CASSLGTGRSPLHF. DNA of the CDR3: TGCGCCAGCAGCTTGGGGACAGGGAGATCACCCCTCCACTTT.